This T cell receptor (beta chain) derives from a study of identical twins. Findings and limits, study-wide: While abundant cord blood beta clonotypes carried fewer insertions, memory repertoires showed no such pattern. Because invariant MAIT and iNKT cells could be present, zero-insertion analyses could be partly confounded. Sequences that were out-of-frame, alpha and twin-shared displayed an excess of low generation probability.

This clonotype was observed at least ten times. Its antigen is unidentified. A universal primer site was incorporated via template switching, and the cDNA contained unique molecular identifiers. TCRdb called the 5' RACE reads again in MiXCR, with one record for every CDR3 protein. The data contain approximately 690,000 distinct CDR3 sequences, less than 7% of them seen just once; the ten biggest clones take up roughly 1.6%. After removal of 6 bases from V and 5 bases from J, the junction contained 9 bases not matched to a gene. Germline CDR1 reads SQVTM; CDR2 reads ANQGSEA. The CDR3 has 13 residues. The chain has TRBV29-1 and TRBJ2-5, with TRBD2 matching 7 bases. Sample: naive T cells sorted from blood. This TCR came from a man between 18 and 29 years old in good health. The CDR3 sequence is CSVGGEMRETQYF. The CDR3 DNA is TGCAGCGTGGGGGGGGAGATGCGTGAGACCCAGTACTTC.